Below, one T cell receptor (beta chain) is given with its context. Its antigen is currently unknown. Treatment described: around 19 received Ad26.COV2.S at low or high dose, single or two shots; roughly five received placebo; per-sample allocation not given. The investigators took samples on day 63 after the first vaccine or placebo injection. The sample came from a Boston adult aged 18-55 years. Ad26 vector vaccine expressed Wuhan-strain SARS-CoV-2 spike. The repertoire was sequenced with immunoSEQ multiplex PCR; TCRdb's copy has only in-frame clones and lacks some. The sample has some 520,000 clones; around 88% are singletons. The record originates from a study of Ad26.COV2.S vaccination and SARS-CoV-2 variants. Study-wide points: Placebo recipients trailed vaccine recipients in spike-specific TCR breadth.

CDR1 and CDR2 from the germline V gene are ENHRY and SYGVKD. The CDR3 length is 14 residues. Trimming left V 0 bases short and J 7 bases short, with 12 bases between. This chain connects TRBV10-3 to TRBJ2-5; D is unclear. Source: peripheral blood, taken in a trial of Ad26.COV2.S vaccine versus placebo. The clonotype comes from a person aged 18-60 years who received the Ad26.COV2.S COVID-19 vaccine or a placebo. The CDR3 is CAISESARSGTQYF. CDR3 bases: TGTGCCATCAGTGAGTCGGCTAGGAGTGGGACCCAGTACTTC.